The rows below give T cell receptor beta chains drawn from one sample of a study of cytomegalovirus exposure and HLA in healthy donors. This table comes from immunoSEQ multiplex PCR, and its TCRdb copy is limited to in-frame clones, with some not included. The profile shows roughly 150,000 clones, 75% to 90% of them singletons. The sequenced sample was PBMCs. The source of these receptors is a male donor in good health and CMV-seronegative. CDR3s include the opening cysteine and the closing phenylalanine or tryptophan. D genes are given only for firm matches. Clone size is stated in some rows and not others, as once, few, many or a class when expanded.

abundance,d_gene,v_gene,j_gene,CDR3aa,CDR3nt
.,.,TRBV18,TRBJ1-6,CASSPPGASSPLHF,TGTGCCAGCTCACCACCGGGGGCGAGTTCACCCCTCCACTTT
.,TRBD1,TRBV2,TRBJ2-7,CASRTQGEYEQYF,TGTGCCAGCAGAACACAGGGGGAATACGAGCAGTACTTC
.,.,TRBV19,TRBJ1-5,CASRRVPGENQPQHF,TGTGCCAGTAGGAGGGTTCCCGGGGAAAATCAGCCCCAGCATTTT
few,.,TRBV5-1,TRBJ1-4,CASSLAGVRFSEKLFF,TGCGCCAGCAGCTTGGCCGGGGTCCGGTTTTCCGAAAAACTGTTTTTT
.,TRBD1,TRBV5-1,TRBJ1-2,CASSKNPGTEDYGYTF,TGCGCCAGCAGCAAAAATCCCGGGACAGAAGACTATGGCTACACCTTC
.,.,TRBV27,TRBJ1-1,CASRFLGGNTEAFF,TGTGCCAGCAGATTCCTCGGGGGGAACACTGAAGCTTTCTTT
.,.,TRBV19,TRBJ2-3,CASSIGGFSADTQYF,TGTGCCAGTAGTATTGGGGGGTTTTCCGCAGATACGCAGTATTTT
once,.,TRBV27,TRBJ1-5,CASSPLSNQPQHF,TGTGCCAGCAGTCCCCTTAGCAATCAGCCCCAGCATTTT
few,TRBD2,TRBV6-6,TRBJ2-1,CASRLLAGYNEQFF,TGTGCCAGCAGACTACTAGCGGGGTACAATGAGCAGTTCTTC
.,.,TRBV5-1,TRBJ2-6,CASSLSGDSGANVLTF,TGCGCCAGCAGCTTGTCGGGGGACTCTGGGGCCAACGTCCTGACTTTC
.,.,TRBV18,TRBJ2-5,CASSPSPVAQETQYF,TGTGCCAGCTCACCTAGTCCGGTAGCACAAGAGACCCAGTACTTC
.,TRBD1,TRBV28,TRBJ1-2,CASSPPGQPNYGYTF,TGTGCCAGCAGTCCCCCGGGACAGCCTAACTATGGCTACACCTTC
.,.,TRBV27,TRBJ1-4,CASSPKRGTNEKLFF,TGTGCCAGCAGTCCTAAGCGTGGTACTAATGAAAAACTGTTTTTT
.,TRBD1,TRBV6-5,TRBJ2-7,CASSYSTTGGYEQYF,TGTGCCAGCAGTTACTCGACGACAGGGGGATACGAGCAGTACTTC
.,TRBD1,TRBV19,TRBJ1-2,CASSATRDSLNGYTF,TGTGCCAGTAGTGCCACCCGGGACAGCCTTAATGGCTACACCTTC
few,.,TRBV2,TRBJ2-3,CATRKGPNTDTQYF,TGTGCCACCCGTAAGGGGCCAAACACAGATACGCAGTATTTT
once,.,TRBV6-1,TRBJ1-2,CASSETAYGYTF,TGTGCCAGCAGTGAGACAGCGTATGGCTACACCTTC
.,.,TRBV10-1,TRBJ1-3,CASSEAVAGNTIYF,TGCGCCAGCAGTGAAGCCGTGGCTGGAAACACCATATATTTT
.,.,TRBV7-8,TRBJ1-2,CASSRQELNYGYTF,TGTGCCAGCAGCCGACAGGAGCTTAACTATGGCTACACCTTC
.,.,TRBV30,TRBJ2-7,CAWGRQTHTYEQYF,TGTGCCTGGGGTCGACAGACCCATACCTACGAGCAGTACTTC
.,TRBD1,TRBV29-1,TRBJ2-3,CSVEDPGTGLYLPPDTQYF,TGCAGCGTTGAAGATCCCGGGACAGGGTTGTATCTTCCTCCAGATACGCAGTATTTT
.,TRBD1,TRBV19,TRBJ1-2,CASSPRGQGAKSRGYGYTF,TGTGCCAGTAGCCCGAGGGGACAGGGGGCTAAAAGTCGAGGCTATGGCTACACCTTC
few,TRBD1,TRBV5-6,TRBJ1-2,CASSRTGGLNYGYTF,TGTGCCAGCAGTAGGACAGGGGGACTCAACTATGGCTACACCTTC
.,TRBD2,TRBV5-1,TRBJ2-2,CASNLSGGNTGELFF,TGCGCCAGCAACCTCAGCGGGGGAAACACCGGGGAGCTGTTTTTT
.,TRBD2,TRBV2,TRBJ2-1,CASIRRLVMTSGGLYNEQFF,TGTGCCAGCATCCGAAGGTTGGTTATGACTAGCGGGGGCCTTTACAATGAGCAGTTCTTC
.,TRBD1,TRBV2,TRBJ1-4,CATKRQGYEKLFF,TGTGCCACCAAACGACAGGGGTATGAAAAACTGTTTTTT
once,TRBD1,TRBV29-1,TRBJ1-2,CSAGDRVDGYTF,TGCAGCGCCGGGGACAGGGTAGATGGCTACACCTTC
.,TRBD1,TRBV6-1,TRBJ1-4,CASRGGQGNEKLFF,TGTGCCAGCAGGGGGGGACAGGGAAATGAAAAACTGTTTTTT
once,TRBD1,TRBV10-3,TRBJ1-1,CAIKEDRGMNTEAFF,TGTGCCATCAAAGAAGACAGGGGGATGAACACTGAAGCTTTCTTT
.,.,TRBV5-4,TRBJ2-5,CASSLNTGGETQYF,TGTGCCAGCAGCTTGAATACCGGTGGAGAGACCCAGTACTTC
.,.,TRBV5-6,TRBJ2-1,CASSPWWGDHNEQFF,TGTGCCAGCAGCCCTTGGTGGGGAGACCACAATGAGCAGTTCTTC
.,.,TRBV7-2,TRBJ1-3,CASSPLRPGGDTIYF,TGTGCCAGCAGCCCGCTCCGCCCCGGTGGAGACACCATATATTTT
.,.,TRBV9,TRBJ2-2,CASSAILANTGELFF,TGTGCCAGCAGCGCGATCCTAGCGAACACCGGGGAGCTGTTTTTT
.,.,TRBV10-3,TRBJ2-3,CAISEDSSTDTQYF,TGTGCCATCAGTGAGGATAGTTCAACAGATACGCAGTATTTT
.,.,TRBV19,TRBJ1-2,CASRPGPNYGYTF,TGTGCCAGTAGGCCAGGCCCTAACTATGGCTACACCTTC
.,.,TRBV6-1,TRBJ2-5,CASSEGHGGETQYF,TGTGCCAGCAGTGAAGGACATGGGGGGGAGACCCAGTACTTC
once,.,TRBV7-2,TRBJ1-1,CASSLRGGPNTEAFF,TGTGCCAGCAGCTTACGGGGGGGACCGAACACTGAAGCTTTCTTT
once,.,TRBV19,TRBJ1-4,CASSIDAGTATNEKLFF,TGTGCCAGTAGTATAGACGCGGGGACGGCAACTAATGAAAAACTGTTTTTT
once,.,TRBV6-1,TRBJ2-1,CASRGRVAYNEQFF,TGTGCCAGCAGAGGTCGGGTAGCCTACAATGAGCAGTTCTTC
once,TRBD1,TRBV11-2,TRBJ1-3,CASSFDRGLGNTIYF,TGTGCCAGCAGCTTTGACAGGGGATTGGGAAACACCATATATTTT
.,.,TRBV6-6,TRBJ1-6,CASRSRESSYNSPLHF,TGTGCCAGCAGGAGCAGGGAAAGCTCCTATAATTCACCCCTCCACTTT
.,TRBD1,TRBV2,TRBJ1-4,CASRTRDRGREKLFF,TGTGCCAGCCGAACCCGGGACAGGGGTCGGGAAAAACTGTTTTTT
.,.,TRBV5-1,TRBJ1-2,CASSLLGDYGYTF,TGCGCCAGCAGCCTCTTAGGGGACTATGGCTACACCTTC
once,TRBD1,TRBV5-5,TRBJ1-6,CASSSQTGSSYNSPLHF,TGTGCCAGCAGCTCCCAGACAGGGTCCTCCTATAATTCACCCCTCCACTTT
.,TRBD1,TRBV5-1,TRBJ1-1,CASSLADRGRINKAFF,TGCGCCAGCAGCTTGGCTGACAGGGGGCGAATCAACAAAGCTTTCTTT
.,.,TRBV11-2,TRBJ2-7,CASSLERGPYEQYF,TGTGCCAGCAGCTTAGAAAGAGGGCCCTACGAGCAGTACTTC
.,.,TRBV7-2,TRBJ1-5,CASSSMDQPQHF,TGTGCCAGCAGCAGCATGGATCAGCCCCAGCATTTT
.,TRBD1,TRBV5-1,TRBJ1-4,CASSFRQGDEKLFF,TGCGCCAGCAGCTTCAGACAGGGTGACGAAAAACTGTTTTTT